The source of this TCR beta chain is a study of T-cell reconstitution after alpha-beta-depleted transplantation in children. Preparing the TCRbeta library involved the use of unique molecular identifiers. Each CDR3 protein gets one entry after TCRdb re-called the PCR reads with MiXCR. Of around 190,000 distinct CDR3 sequences detected, approximately 6.3% appear once; the ten largest clones hold about 6%. This clonotype was seen more than once but under ten times. Germline V gene sequence: CDR1 MGHDK, CDR2 SYGVNS. CDR3 length equals 15 residues. The V and J ends lost 1 base and 7 bases respectively, with 14 bases between them.

This material consisted of PBMCs, taken before TCRalphabeta/CD19-depleted stem cell transplant. This TCR came from a boy aged 2 to 10 with acute lymphoblastic leukemia, due to receive a stem cell transplant. The rearrangement joins TRBV25-1 to TRBJ1-5, with a weak D call TRBD1 (5 bases). Written as DNA, the CDR3 is TGTGCCAGCAGTGAATGGGGGGGAGGGGACCAGCCCCAGCATTTT. Its translation: CASSEWGGGDQPQHF.